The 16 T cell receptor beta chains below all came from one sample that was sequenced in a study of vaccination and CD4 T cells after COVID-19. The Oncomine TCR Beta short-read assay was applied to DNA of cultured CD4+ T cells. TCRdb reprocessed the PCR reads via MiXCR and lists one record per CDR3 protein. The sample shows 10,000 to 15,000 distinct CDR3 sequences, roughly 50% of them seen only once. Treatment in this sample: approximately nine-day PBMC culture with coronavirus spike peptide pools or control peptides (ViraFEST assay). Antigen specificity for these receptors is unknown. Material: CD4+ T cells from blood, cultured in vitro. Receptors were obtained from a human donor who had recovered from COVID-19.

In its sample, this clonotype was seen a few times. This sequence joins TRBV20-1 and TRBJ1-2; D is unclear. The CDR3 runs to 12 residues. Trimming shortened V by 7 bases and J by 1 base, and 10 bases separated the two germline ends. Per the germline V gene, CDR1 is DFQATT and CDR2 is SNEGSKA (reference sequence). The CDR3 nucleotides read TGCAGTGTGGTCTGGAGTAACTATGGCTACACCTTC. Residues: CSVVWSNYGYTF.

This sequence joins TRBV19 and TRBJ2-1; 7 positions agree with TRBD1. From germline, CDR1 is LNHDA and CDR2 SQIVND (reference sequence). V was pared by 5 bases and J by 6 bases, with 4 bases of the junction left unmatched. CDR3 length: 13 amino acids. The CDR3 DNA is TGTGCCAGTAGTGTGCAGGGGGTCAATGAGCAGTTCTTC. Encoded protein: CASSVQGVNEQFF.

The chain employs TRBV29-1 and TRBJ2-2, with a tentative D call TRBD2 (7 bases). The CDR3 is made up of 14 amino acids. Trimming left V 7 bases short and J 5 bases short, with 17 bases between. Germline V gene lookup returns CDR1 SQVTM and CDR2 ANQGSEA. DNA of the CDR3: TGCAGCGCGAAGAAGGGGGGGGTTACCGGGGAGCTGTTTTTT. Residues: CSAKKGGVTGELFF.

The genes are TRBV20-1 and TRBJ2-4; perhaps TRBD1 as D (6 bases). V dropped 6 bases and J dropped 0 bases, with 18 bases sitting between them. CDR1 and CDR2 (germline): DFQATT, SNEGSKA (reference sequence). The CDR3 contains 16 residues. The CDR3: CSAAPGQMVAKNIQYF. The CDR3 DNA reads TGCAGTGCCGCACCAGGACAGATGGTAGCCAAAAACATTCAGTACTTC.

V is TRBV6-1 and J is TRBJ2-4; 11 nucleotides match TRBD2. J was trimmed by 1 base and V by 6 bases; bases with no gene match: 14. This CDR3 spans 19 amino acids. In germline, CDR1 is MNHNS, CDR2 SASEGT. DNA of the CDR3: TGTGCCAGCAGACCGTGGGGACTAGCGGTTCCCTTGGCCAAAAACATTCAGTACTTC. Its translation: CASRPWGLAVPLAKNIQYF.

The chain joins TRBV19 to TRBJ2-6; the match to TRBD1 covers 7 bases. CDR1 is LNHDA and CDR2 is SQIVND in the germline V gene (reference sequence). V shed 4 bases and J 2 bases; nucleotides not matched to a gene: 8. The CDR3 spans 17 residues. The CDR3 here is CASSTWNTGAGANVLTF. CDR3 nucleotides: TGTGCCAGTAGTACTTGGAATACAGGGGCTGGGGCCAACGTCCTGACTTTC.

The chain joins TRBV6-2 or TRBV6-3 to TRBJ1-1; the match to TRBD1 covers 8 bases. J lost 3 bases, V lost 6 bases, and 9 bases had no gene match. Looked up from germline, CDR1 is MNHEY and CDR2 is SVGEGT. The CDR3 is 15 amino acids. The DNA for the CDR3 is TGTGCCAGCAGACAGGACAGGGTAGCGGACACTGAAGCTTTCTTT. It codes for CASRQDRVADTEAFF.

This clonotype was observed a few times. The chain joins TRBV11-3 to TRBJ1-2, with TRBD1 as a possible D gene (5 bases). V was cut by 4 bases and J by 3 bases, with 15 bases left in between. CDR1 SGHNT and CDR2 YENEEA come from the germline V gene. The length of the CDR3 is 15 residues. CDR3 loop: CASSSSGTDDYGYTF. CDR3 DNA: TGTGCCAGCAGCTCCTCCGGGACGGACGACTATGGCTACACCTTC.

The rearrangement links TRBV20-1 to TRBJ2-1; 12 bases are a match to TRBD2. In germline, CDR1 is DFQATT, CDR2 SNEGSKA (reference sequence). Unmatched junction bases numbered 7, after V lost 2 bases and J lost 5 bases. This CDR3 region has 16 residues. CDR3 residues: CSARLYGLAGHNEQFF. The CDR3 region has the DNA TGCAGTGCTAGATTGTATGGACTAGCGGGACACAATGAGCAGTTCTTC.

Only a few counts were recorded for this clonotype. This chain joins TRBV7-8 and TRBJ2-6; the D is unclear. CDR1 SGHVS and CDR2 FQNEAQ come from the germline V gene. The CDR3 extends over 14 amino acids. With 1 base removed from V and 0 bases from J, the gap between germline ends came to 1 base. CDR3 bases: TGTGCCAGCAGCTTAGACTCTGGGGCCAACGTCCTGACTTTC. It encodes CASSLDSGANVLTF.

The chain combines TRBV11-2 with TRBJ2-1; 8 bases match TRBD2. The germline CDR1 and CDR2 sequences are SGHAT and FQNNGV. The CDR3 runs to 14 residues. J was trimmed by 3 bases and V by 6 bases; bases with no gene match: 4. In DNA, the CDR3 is TGTGCCAGCAGTTCCGGGACTAGCTACAATGAGCAGTTCTTC. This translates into CASSSGTSYNEQFF. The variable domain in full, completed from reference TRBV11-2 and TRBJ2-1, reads EAGVAQSPRYKIIEKRQSVAFWCNPISGHATLYWYQQILGQGPKLLIQFQNNGVVDDSQLPKDRFSAERLKGVDSTLKIQPAKLEDSAVYLCASSSGTSYNEQFFGPGTRLTVL.

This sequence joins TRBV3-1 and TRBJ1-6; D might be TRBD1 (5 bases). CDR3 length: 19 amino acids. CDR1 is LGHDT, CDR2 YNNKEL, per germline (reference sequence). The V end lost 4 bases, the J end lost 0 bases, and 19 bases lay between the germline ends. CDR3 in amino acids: CASSRIPPGLSSYNSPLHF. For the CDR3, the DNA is TGTGCCAGCAGCCGAATTCCGCCGGGGCTAAGCTCCTATAATTCACCCCTCCACTTT.

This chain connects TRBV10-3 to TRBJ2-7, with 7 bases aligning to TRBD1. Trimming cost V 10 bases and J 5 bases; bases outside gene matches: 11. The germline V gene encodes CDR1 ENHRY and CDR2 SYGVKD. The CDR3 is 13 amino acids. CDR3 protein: CASTTGVWNEQYF. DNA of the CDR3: TGTGCCAGCACCACAGGGGTATGGAACGAGCAGTACTTC.

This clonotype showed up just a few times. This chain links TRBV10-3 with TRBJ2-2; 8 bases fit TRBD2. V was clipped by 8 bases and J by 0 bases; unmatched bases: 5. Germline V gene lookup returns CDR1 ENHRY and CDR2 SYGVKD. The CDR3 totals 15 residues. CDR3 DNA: TGTGCCATCGGGGTAGCGGGGCCGAACACCGGGGAGCTGTTTTTT. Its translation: CAIGVAGPNTGELFF.

CDR3 DNA sequence: TGTGCCAGCAGCACAGGCGGAAACGACAATGAGCAGTTCTTC. This sequence encodes CASSTGGNDNEQFF. The V and J genes are TRBV2 and TRBJ2-1; a weak D match, TRBD1 (5 bases). CDR1 and CDR2 (germline): SNHLY, FYNNEI. The V and J ends lost 6 bases and 5 bases respectively, with 14 bases between them. The CDR3 extends over 14 amino acids.

The DNA for the CDR3 is TGTGCCAGCAGTTTCCAGGGGGCATCATCCTACGAGCAGTACTTC. Translating it yields CASSFQGASSYEQYF. The chain joins TRBV28 to TRBJ2-7; 8 bases are a match to TRBD1. CDR1 is MDHEN and CDR2 is SYDVKM in the germline V gene. The trim removed 3 bases at V and 1 base at J, leaving 5 bases unmatched. The CDR3 has 15 amino acids. Variable domain in full (rest from reference TRBV28 and TRBJ2-7): DVKVTQSSRYLVKRTGEKVFLECVQDMDHENMFWYRQDPGLGLRLIYFSYDVKMKEKGDIPEGYSVSREKKERFSLILESASTNQTSMYLCASSFQGASSYEQYFGPGTRLTVT.